The 27 T cell receptor beta chains in this list originate from one sample, sequenced in a study of T cells in localized non-small cell lung cancer (dated by TCRdb to 2019 to 2021). Receptor libraries were prepared by the immunoSEQ multiplex PCR assay. Sourced from immuneACCESS, this table was stored by TCRdb with only in-frame sequences that have V and J called. A share of the clones is absent; for the studies checked, an unresolved V gene accounts for under half, and the remainder has no known explanation. The sample has some 66,000 clones on record, approximately 84% of them singletons. The ten most abundant clones make up roughly 14% of the sample. The starting material was peripheral blood, obtained before any cancer treatment. The receptors come from a female donor over 55 with stage I lung adenocarcinoma.

This clone was recorded once. The chain recombines TRBV5-6 with TRBJ2-7, with D uncertain. The CDR3 contains 13 residues. CDR1 SGHDT and CDR2 YYEEEE come from the germline V gene. With 0 bases removed from V and 5 bases from J, the gap between germline ends came to 9 bases. CDR3 sequence (DNA): TGTGCCAGCAGCTTGGGCAGGCCCGACGAGCAGTACTTC. It encodes CASSLGRPDEQYF.

The chain is built from TRBV11-2 and TRBJ2-7; D call uncertain. This CDR3 is 11 amino acids long. The V gene lost 5 bases and the J gene lost 6 bases, with 8 bases spanning the gap. CDR1 and CDR2 (germline): SGHAT, FQNNGV. The CDR3 coding sequence is TGTGCCAGCAGCGTCGGGTTCGAGCAGTACTTC. Translated: CASSVGFEQYF.

The chain links TRBV5-8 to TRBJ2-7, with 7 bases matching TRBD1. There are 14 residues in the CDR3. Germline V gene data show CDR1 as SGHTS and CDR2 as YDEGEE. Trimming took 7 bases from V and 2 from J; bases not matched to a gene: 9. This CDR3 reads CASVPGQKAYEQYF. DNA of the CDR3: TGTGCCAGCGTTCCGGGACAGAAGGCCTACGAGCAGTACTTC.

The chain links TRBV19 to TRBJ1-1; D unresolved. Deletions cut 6 bases from V and 0 bases from J, with 11 bases between. The germline V gene has CDR1 LNHDA and CDR2 SQIVND (reference sequence). This CDR3 region has 14 residues. The CDR3 bases are TGTGCCAGTAGCTATCGACCGATGAACACTGAAGCTTTCTTT. Encoded protein: CASSYRPMNTEAFF.

This clone was seen only a few times. V and J are TRBV6-5 and TRBJ1-1; TRBD1 aligns across 7 bases. This CDR3 has 15 amino acids. Unmatched junction bases numbered 13, after V lost 7 bases and J lost 5 bases. Germline CDR1 reads MNHEY; CDR2 reads SVGAGI. The CDR3 bases are TGTGCCAGCAAATTTGGAGGGGGCGCAAGAACTGAAGCTTTCTTT. It codes for CASKFGGGARTEAFF.

This clone was seen only once. V usage is TRBV10-3 and J usage is TRBJ2-1; TRBD2 might be the D (6 bases). Germline loops: CDR1 ENHRY, CDR2 SYGVKD. Between the trimmed V and J ends, which lost 6 bases and 1 base, there was a span of 13 bases. The CDR3 covers 15 residues. The CDR3 here is CAISPLAGSYNEQFF. DNA of the CDR3: TGTGCCATCAGCCCCCTGGCGGGATCCTACAATGAGCAGTTCTTC.

The gene calls are TRBV2 and TRBJ2-2, with D unclear. The CDR3 loop spans 14 amino acids. Germline loops: CDR1 SNHLY, CDR2 FYNNEI. V lost 5 bases and J 3 bases, leaving 10 bases between the germline ends. CDR3 DNA: TGTGCCAGCAGTACGTTACGGGACACCGGGGAGCTGTTTTTT. It is translated as CASSTLRDTGELFF.

This clone was observed once. The J gene is TRBJ1-1, the V gene TRBV11-2; TRBD1 aligns across 10 bases. The V segment lost 5 bases and the J segment 5 bases; nucleotides outside the gene matches: 5. CDR1 is SGHAT, CDR2 FQNNGV, per germline. CDR3 size: 14 residues. CDR3 nucleotide sequence: TGTGCCAGCAGCGTAGGACAGGGGGGAACTGAAGCTTTCTTT. Translation: CASSVGQGGTEAFF.

This clone occurred a few times. The chain links TRBV30 to TRBJ1-2; a possible D gene is TRBD1 (6 bases). The CDR3 length is 14 residues. Germline V CDR1 and CDR2: GTSNPN, SVGIG (reference sequence). V dropped 2 bases and J dropped 2 bases, with 12 bases sitting between them. The CDR3 loop reads CAWSRGGRNYGYTF. In DNA, the CDR3 is TGTGCCTGGAGTCGGGGGGGGCGAAACTATGGCTACACCTTC.

The sample holds a few counts of this clone. The V and J genes are TRBV19 and TRBJ1-2; D may be TRBD1 (6 bases). This CDR3 comprises 12 residues. The germline CDR1 and CDR2 sequences are LNHDA and SQIVND (reference sequence). Between the trimmed V and J ends, which lost 7 bases and 7 bases, there was a span of 13 bases. CDR3 in amino acids: CASNPGEGGYTF. The CDR3 region has the DNA TGTGCCAGTAACCCAGGGGAGGGTGGCTACACCTTC.

The V and J genes are TRBV7-6 and TRBJ2-6; D is uncertain. Germline V CDR1 and CDR2: SGHVS, FNYEAQ. The CDR3 is made up of 15 amino acids. Trimming shortened V by 5 bases and J by 0 bases, and 8 bases separated the two germline ends. For the CDR3, the DNA is TGTGCCAGCAGCCCCGGTAGCTCTGGGGCCAACGTCCTGACTTTC. Translating gives CASSPGSSGANVLTF.

The chain recombines TRBV30 with TRBJ2-1; D possibly corresponds to TRBD1 (5 bases). The CDR3 spans 13 residues. The germline V gene encodes CDR1 GTSNPN and CDR2 SVGIG (reference sequence). The V end lost 5 bases, the J end lost 9 bases, and 17 bases lay between the germline ends. The chain's CDR3 is CAWERGSGFEQFF. The CDR3 coding sequence is TGTGCCTGGGAAAGGGGTTCCGGATTTGAGCAGTTCTTC.

The V call is TRBV6-1, the J call TRBJ2-3; D is perhaps TRBD1 (6 bases). V shed 5 bases and J shed 1 base, with 13 bases lying between them. Germline CDR1 reads MNHNS; CDR2 reads SASEGT. CDR3 length: 15 residues. The CDR3 coding sequence is TGTGCCAGCAGTTCAGGGAAGGGGGGCACAGATACGCAGTATTTT. This encodes CASSSGKGGTDTQYF.

V gene TRBV18 combines with J gene TRBJ2-7, with 8 bases aligning to TRBD2. Germline-derived CDR1 and CDR2 are KGHSH and LQKENI. This CDR3 contains 12 residues. Germline trimming cut 4 bases from V and 10 bases from J; bases unmatched to any gene: 6. The CDR3 sequence: CASSLPGGIQYF. CDR3 DNA sequence: TGTGCCAGCTCACTCCCGGGGGGGATTCAGTACTTC.

This clone was observed a handful of times. The genes are TRBV6-5 and TRBJ1-1; D is perhaps TRBD1 (5 bases). Germline CDR1 MNHEY, CDR2 SVGAGI. The CDR3 loop spans 14 amino acids. V was clipped by 6 bases and J by 1 base, with 12 bases between them. The CDR3: CASREGTANTEAFF. In DNA, the CDR3 is TGTGCCAGCAGAGAAGGGACCGCGAACACTGAAGCTTTCTTT.

The chain links TRBV9 to TRBJ1-5; a weak D match, TRBD1 (5 bases). Germline V CDR1 and CDR2: SGDLS, YYNGEE. This CDR3 has 14 amino acids. The germline V and J ends were trimmed by 2 bases and 5 bases, with 11 bases remaining between them. This CDR3 is CASSVSSGDQPQHF. The DNA for the CDR3 is TGTGCCAGCAGCGTCTCTTCGGGGGATCAGCCCCAGCATTTT.

The V call is TRBV5-1, the J call TRBJ2-7; D is perhaps TRBD1 (5 bases). From germline, CDR1 is SGHRS and CDR2 YFSETQ. The CDR3 spans 16 residues. V gave up 6 bases and J gave up 2 bases, with 21 bases separating them. CDR3 bases: TGCGCCAGCACGAAACAGGTTGAAGTCGCACCCTACGAGCAGTACTTC. This codes for CASTKQVEVAPYEQYF. The full variable domain, its missing parts supplied by reference TRBV5-1 and TRBJ2-7, is KAGVTQTPRYLIKTRGQQVTLSCSPISGHRSVSWYQQTPGQGLQFLFEYFSETQRNKGNFPGRFSGRQFSNSRSEMNVSTLELGDSALYLCASTKQVEVAPYEQYFGPGTRLTVT.

Only one count was recorded for this clone. The chain couples TRBV6-1 to TRBJ2-5; a possible D gene is TRBD2 (6 bases). The CDR3 length is 15 residues. Germline values: CDR1 MNHNS, CDR2 SASEGT. Trimming took off 4 bases at V and 5 bases at J, with 17 bases between the two ends. CDR3 sequence (DNA): TGTGCCAGCAGTGGAAATAGGCTAGCGCGGGAGACCCAGTACTTC. This codes for CASSGNRLARETQYF.

The chain uses TRBV2 and TRBJ1-5; no firm D call. Deletions cut 7 bases from V and 2 bases from J, with 12 bases between. Germline V gene lookup returns CDR1 SNHLY and CDR2 FYNNEI. The CDR3 contains 14 residues. CDR3 sequence: CASKRARGNQPQHF. The CDR3 bases are TGTGCCAGCAAACGGGCGCGGGGCAATCAGCCCCAGCATTTT. The whole variable domain, filled in from reference TRBV2 and TRBJ1-5, reads EPEVTQTPSHQVTQMGQEVILRCVPISNHLYFYWYRQILGQKVEFLVSFYNNEISEKSEIFDDQFSVERPDGSNFTLKIRSTKLEDSAMYFCASKRARGNQPQHFGDGTRLSIL.

The chain combines TRBV6-1 with TRBJ2-7, with D unclear. V was cut by 0 bases and J by 2 bases, with 11 bases left in between. CDR1 MNHNS and CDR2 SASEGT come from the germline V gene. The CDR3 totals 15 residues. DNA of the CDR3: TGTGCCAGCAGTGAAGCTTCCCCCCTGACCTACGAGCAGTACTTC. This codes for CASSEASPLTYEQYF.

The chain couples TRBV10-2 to TRBJ1-1; D possibly corresponds to TRBD1 (6 bases). This CDR3 has 13 amino acids. The germline V gene encodes CDR1 WSHSY and CDR2 SAAADI. With 3 bases removed from V and 9 bases from J, the gap between germline ends came to 14 bases. The CDR3 loop is CASSDPGAPKAFF. CDR3 in DNA: TGCGCCAGCAGTGACCCGGGGGCACCTAAAGCTTTCTTT.

The rearrangement links TRBV7-9 to TRBJ2-2; no clear D gene. This CDR3 spans 12 amino acids. Germline V gene lookup returns CDR1 SEHNR and CDR2 FQNEAQ (reference sequence). Trimming left V 9 bases short and J 1 base short, with 6 bases between. Here the CDR3 reads CARGRNTGELFF. DNA of the CDR3: TGTGCCAGGGGCAGGAACACCGGGGAGCTGTTTTTT.

CDR3 protein: CASSLAPRQPILYNEQFF. The CDR3 DNA follows: TGTGCCAGCAGCTTGGCCCCCCGACAACCAATTCTATACAATGAGCAGTTCTTC. The V call is TRBV5-5, the J call TRBJ2-1, with D hard to call. The germline V and J ends were trimmed by 0 bases and 4 bases, with 20 bases remaining between them. Per the germline V gene, CDR1 is SGHKS and CDR2 is YYEKEE (reference sequence). The CDR3 is 18 amino acids.

The chain is built from TRBV5-1 and TRBJ1-5; no clear D gene. Per the germline V gene, CDR1 is SGHRS and CDR2 is YFSETQ. This CDR3 spans 15 amino acids. Trimming left V 0 bases short and J 0 bases short, with 7 bases between. The CDR3 coding sequence is TGCGCCAGCAGCTTGGGTTCGGATAGCAATCAGCCCCAGCATTTT. The encoded protein is CASSLGSDSNQPQHF.

J is TRBJ1-1 and V is TRBV5-4; 8 nucleotides agree with TRBD1. The ends lost 4 bases at V and 4 bases at J; junction bases unmatched: 3. The CDR3 spans 13 residues. Germline V CDR1 and CDR2: SGHNT, YYREEE (reference sequence). The CDR3 loop is CASSPGTGTEAFF. The CDR3 nucleotides are TGTGCCAGCAGCCCCGGGACAGGCACTGAAGCTTTCTTT.

The chain links TRBV5-6 to TRBJ2-1, with D perhaps matching TRBD1 (5 bases). V was pared by 0 bases and J by 0 bases, with 13 bases between. CDR3 size: 17 residues. The V gene's germline CDR1 is SGHDT and CDR2 YYEEEE. The CDR3 is CASSLGVRALSYNEQFF. The CDR3 coding sequence is TGTGCCAGCAGCTTGGGCGTCAGGGCCCTCTCCTACAATGAGCAGTTCTTC.

This chain uses TRBV11-3 with TRBJ1-3; D is unresolved. This CDR3 comprises 14 residues. From germline, CDR1 is SGHNT and CDR2 YENEEA. V gave up 3 bases and J gave up 0 bases, with 6 bases separating them. Here the CDR3 DNA reads TGTGCCAGCAGCTTCCGACGCTCTGGAAACACCATATATTTT. Encoded protein: CASSFRRSGNTIYF.